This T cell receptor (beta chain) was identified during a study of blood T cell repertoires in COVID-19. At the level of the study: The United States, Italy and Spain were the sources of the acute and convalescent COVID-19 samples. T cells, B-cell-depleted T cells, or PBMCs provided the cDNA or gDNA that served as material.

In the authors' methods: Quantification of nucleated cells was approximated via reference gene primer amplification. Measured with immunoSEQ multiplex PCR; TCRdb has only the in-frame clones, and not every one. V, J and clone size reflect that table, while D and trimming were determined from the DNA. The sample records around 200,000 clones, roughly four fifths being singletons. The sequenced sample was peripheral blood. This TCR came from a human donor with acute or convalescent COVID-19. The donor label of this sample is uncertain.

This CDR3 reads CASSFAGSSYEQYF. CDR3 bases: TGTGCCAGCAGCTTTGCGGGGAGCTCCTACGAGCAGTACTTC. The chain uses TRBV5-6 and TRBJ2-7; D is perhaps TRBD2 (6 bases). Trimming cost V 2 bases and J 0 bases, with 9 bases left between them. Germline assignment: CDR1 SGHDT and CDR2 YYEEEE. The CDR3 totals 14 residues. The whole variable domain, filled in from reference TRBV5-6 and TRBJ2-7, reads DAGVTQSPTHLIKTRGQQVTLRCSPKSGHDTVSWYQQALGQGPQFIFQYYEEEERQRGNFPDRFSGHQFPNYSSELNVNALLLGDSALYLCASSFAGSSYEQYFGPGTRLTVT.